This T cell receptor beta chain was sequenced during a study of graft-versus-host responses after intestinal transplantation. Overall study context: Anti-thymocyte globulin served as induction for all recipients, who then took tacrolimus and steroids for about three years. Findings of the study overall: Recipient marrow showed GvH clones, some seen first in ileum or blood.

Germline V gene lookup returns CDR1 SNHLY and CDR2 FYNNEI. The CDR3 is made up of 11 amino acids. Unmatched junction bases numbered 0, after V lost 6 bases and J lost 5 bases. About this clone: The antigen is unknown.

TCRdb keeps only in-frame clones here, not all; method: immunoSEQ multiplex PCR. The table has about 96,000 clones, roughly 92% seen once; the top ten hold around 0.33%. Source: unstimulated CD4+ T cells sorted from spleen or lymph node cells, taken before intestinal transplant. The gene calls are TRBV2 and TRBJ2-5, with 7 bases lining up with TRBD1. The TCR sequence derives from a human donor who received an intestinal transplant. The DNA of the CDR3 is TGTGCCAGCAGGACAGGGGAGACCCAGTACTTC. Translated, it gives CASRTGETQYF.